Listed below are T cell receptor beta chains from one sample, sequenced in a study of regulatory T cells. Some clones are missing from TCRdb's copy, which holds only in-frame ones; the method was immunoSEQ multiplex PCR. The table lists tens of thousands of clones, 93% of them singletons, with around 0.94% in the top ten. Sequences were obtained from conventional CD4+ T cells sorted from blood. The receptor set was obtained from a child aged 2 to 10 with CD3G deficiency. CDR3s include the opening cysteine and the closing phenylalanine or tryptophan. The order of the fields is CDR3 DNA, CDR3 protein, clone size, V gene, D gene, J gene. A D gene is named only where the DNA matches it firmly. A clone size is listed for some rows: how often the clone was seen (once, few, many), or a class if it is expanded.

cdr3_nt: TGTGCCAGCAGAGAACTCGGGACTCCCTACGAGCAGTACTTC
cdr3_aa: CASRELGTPYEQYF
clone_size: few
v_call: TRBV6-1
d_call: NA
j_call: TRBJ2-7

cdr3_nt: TGTGCCAGCAGCCAAGCAATCCAGGGGGCCCAAGAAGCTAACTATGGCTACACCTTC
cdr3_aa: CASSQAIQGAQEANYGYTF
clone_size: NA
v_call: TRBV14
d_call: TRBD1
j_call: TRBJ1-2

cdr3_nt: TGCGCCAGCAGCTTAGTGGGGTTTGGAGAGACCCAGTACTTC
cdr3_aa: CASSLVGFGETQYF
clone_size: once
v_call: TRBV5-1
d_call: NA
j_call: TRBJ2-5

cdr3_nt: TGTGCCAGTAGTACCCTTTTGGACACCGGGGAGCTGTTTTTT
cdr3_aa: CASSTLLDTGELFF
clone_size: NA
v_call: TRBV19
d_call: NA
j_call: TRBJ2-2

cdr3_nt: TGTGCCAGCTCTCCGAGCTCCTACGAGCAGTACTTC
cdr3_aa: CASSPSSYEQYF
clone_size: NA
v_call: TRBV18
d_call: NA
j_call: TRBJ2-7

cdr3_nt: TGTGCCAGCAGTTTTGCCCTAGCGGGAACACCTTACGAGCAGTACTTC
cdr3_aa: CASSFALAGTPYEQYF
clone_size: once
v_call: TRBV28
d_call: TRBD2
j_call: TRBJ2-7

cdr3_nt: TGTGCCAGCAGGATCCAGGGGTCCCATGGCTACACCTTC
cdr3_aa: CASRIQGSHGYTF
clone_size: few
v_call: TRBV6-1
d_call: NA
j_call: TRBJ1-2

cdr3_nt: TGTGCCAGCAGGCGACAGGGCGGTGGCGGCTACACCTTC
cdr3_aa: CASRRQGGGGYTF
clone_size: NA
v_call: TRBV28
d_call: TRBD1
j_call: TRBJ1-2

cdr3_nt: TGTGCCAGTAGTATAGGTCAAGGACAGGGGGGTGATGAGCAGTTCTTC
cdr3_aa: CASSIGQGQGGDEQFF
clone_size: NA
v_call: TRBV19
d_call: TRBD1
j_call: TRBJ2-1

cdr3_nt: TGTGCCAGCGCTAGCGGGAGGGTCACCTACGAGCAGTACTTC
cdr3_aa: CASASGRVTYEQYF
clone_size: few
v_call: TRBV6-1
d_call: TRBD2
j_call: TRBJ2-7

cdr3_nt: TGTGCCAGCTCCTCGACCGGCCAGTCCTACGAGCAGTACTTC
cdr3_aa: CASSSTGQSYEQYF
clone_size: NA
v_call: TRBV28
d_call: NA
j_call: TRBJ2-7